One sample yielded the 25 T cell receptor beta chains listed below, sequenced in a study of Ad26.COV2.S vaccination and SARS-CoV-2 variants. The treatment is: roughly 20 received Ad26.COV2.S at low or high dose, single or two shots; 5 received placebo; per-sample allocation not given. Collection of samples fell on day 63 after the first vaccine or placebo injection. Method: immunoSEQ multiplex PCR; TCRdb's copy keeps in-frame clones and lacks some. The sample consists of 360,000 or so clones, roughly 87% of them appearing once. Sequenced material: peripheral blood, taken in a trial of Ad26.COV2.S vaccine versus placebo. The receptor source for this set is a person aged 18-60 years who received the Ad26.COV2.S COVID-19 vaccine or a placebo.

The rearrangement joins TRBV15 to TRBJ2-7; a weak D match, TRBD1 (7 bases). Trimming took off 0 bases at V and 2 bases at J, with 14 bases between the two ends. Germline CDR1 is LNHNV and CDR2 is YYDKDF (reference sequence). The CDR3 runs 16 residues. The CDR3 sequence is CATSRDRGTETYEQYF. CDR3 DNA: TGTGCCACCAGCAGAGATCGGGGGACAGAGACCTACGAGCAGTACTTC.

V usage is TRBV3-1 (or the pseudogene TRBV3-2) and J usage is TRBJ2-3; 8 bases fit TRBD1. Trimming at V came to 6 bases and at J to 5 bases, leaving 4 bases not matched to a gene. Germline CDR1 is LGHDT and CDR2 is YNNKEL (reference sequence). CDR3 length: 13 residues. CDR3 nucleotides: TGTGCCAGCAGGCAACAGGGGGGAGATACGCAGTATTTT. This codes for CASRQQGGDTQYF.

This chain joins TRBV19 and TRBJ2-3; D may match TRBD1 or TRBD2 (6 bases each). V gave up 5 bases and J gave up 3 bases, with 15 bases separating them. The CDR3 extends over 15 amino acids. Looked up from germline, CDR1 is LNHDA and CDR2 is SQIVND (reference sequence). CDR3 nucleotides: TGTGCCAGTAGTGTCCCCGGGGGCCCGACAGATACGCAGTATTTT. Translation: CASSVPGGPTDTQYF.

J is TRBJ2-7 and V is TRBV5-1; 7 bases are shared with TRBD2. Losses at the gene ends were 4 bases for V and 4 bases for J; bases not matched to a gene: 8. In germline, CDR1 is SGHRS, CDR2 YFSETQ. The CDR3 covers 14 residues. CDR3 protein: CASSTAGRHYEQYF. DNA for the CDR3: TGCGCCAGCAGCACAGCGGGGAGACATTACGAGCAGTACTTC.

The chain joins TRBV5-6 to TRBJ2-5, with a weak D call TRBD2 (6 bases). Germline V gene data show CDR1 as SGHDT and CDR2 as YYEEEE. Trimming took off 4 bases at V and 5 bases at J, with 27 bases between the two ends. The CDR3 contains 18 residues. The CDR3 reads CASSPRGAYGGPGETQYF. CDR3 DNA: TGTGCCAGCAGCCCTCGAGGGGCCTACGGGGGACCCGGTGAGACCCAGTACTTC.

The rearrangement joins TRBV11-2 to TRBJ2-7; possibly TRBD1 for D (6 bases). CDR3 size: 16 residues. V was trimmed by 2 bases and J by 2 bases, leaving 16 bases between them. Germline V CDR1 and CDR2: SGHAT, FQNNGV. The CDR3 nucleotides are TGTGCCAGCAGCTTAACGTACAGGGCTACCGCCTACGAGCAGTACTTC. Translating it yields CASSLTYRATAYEQYF.

The rearrangement joins TRBV3-1 (or the pseudogene TRBV3-2) to TRBJ2-3; D unclear. The CDR3 contains 12 residues. With 1 base removed from V and 6 bases from J, the gap between germline ends came to 5 bases. Germline V gives CDR1 LGHDT, CDR2 YNNKEL (reference sequence). DNA for the CDR3: TGTGCCAGCAGCCAAGTTTTGGATACGCAGTATTTT. Translated: CASSQVLDTQYF.

This clone has a handful of counts. The gene calls are TRBV4-2 and TRBJ2-1, with 8 bases fitting TRBD2. The V segment lost 4 bases and the J segment 4 bases; nucleotides outside the gene matches: 12. The CDR3 runs to 17 residues. Germline V gene lookup returns CDR1 LGHNA and CDR2 YNFKEQ. Here the CDR3 DNA reads TGTGCCAGCAGCCTAGGGGTTGGCGGGGGGAAATACAATGAGCAGTTCTTC. Protein product: CASSLGVGGGKYNEQFF.

The CDR3 reads CSVRGGSNNEQFF. For the CDR3, the DNA is TGCAGCGTTAGGGGAGGTTCTAACAATGAGCAGTTCTTC. V usage is TRBV29-1 and J usage is TRBJ2-1, with D possibly being TRBD2 (6 bases). V dropped 5 bases and J dropped 5 bases, with 13 bases sitting between them. The CDR3 has 13 residues. Germline CDR1 is SQVTM and CDR2 is ANQGSEA.

This clone was detected only a few times. The same CDR3 also results from other DNA sequences found in this sample. The gene calls are TRBV18 and TRBJ1-3, with D maybe TRBD1 (5 bases). Germline V gene data show CDR1 as KGHSH and CDR2 as LQKENI. CDR3 size: 15 residues. Trimming took off 1 base at V and 2 bases at J, with 9 bases between the two ends. The CDR3 loop is CASSPQGMAGNTIYF. CDR3 DNA sequence: TGTGCCAGCTCACCACAGGGGATGGCTGGAAACACCATATATTTT.

CDR3 in amino acids: CASSLSGLLWTEAFF. CDR3 bases: TGTGCCAGCAGCTTGTCCGGGTTGTTATGGACTGAAGCTTTCTTT. V usage is TRBV5-6 and J usage is TRBJ1-1; the D is unclear. V was clipped by 1 base and J by 5 bases, with 15 bases between them. The CDR3 totals 15 residues. Germline V gives CDR1 SGHDT, CDR2 YYEEEE.

The rearrangement links TRBV9 to TRBJ1-3, with no clear D. The CDR3 runs to 11 residues. Trimming pared 4 bases from V and 2 bases from J, leaving 1 base between. Looked up from germline, CDR1 is SGDLS and CDR2 is YYNGEE. CDR3 protein: CASSPGNTIYF. CDR3 DNA: TGTGCCAGCAGCCCTGGAAACACCATATATTTT.

This clone has a handful of counts. One junction end disagrees with the germline gene, perhaps due to a read error. V and J are TRBV4-1 and TRBJ1-2; TRBD1 aligns across 7 bases. The CDR3 has 17 residues. Germline CDR1 reads MGHRA; CDR2 reads YSYEKL. CDR3 region: CASSQVLRTGSNYLNHF. In DNA, the CDR3 is TGCGCCAGCAGCCAAGTACTTCGGACAGGCAGCAACTACCTCAATCACTTC.

V usage is TRBV6-2 or TRBV6-3 and J usage is TRBJ2-7; 7 bases match TRBD1. The CDR3 runs to 12 residues. Looked up from germline, CDR1 is MNHEY and CDR2 is SVGEGT. J lost 6 bases, V lost 5 bases, and 4 bases had no gene match. In DNA, the CDR3 is TGTGCCAGCAGTCGGACAGGACGCGAGCAGTACTTC. This codes for CASSRTGREQYF.

This clone has a single count. The CDR3 sequence is CAWNYGLRENSPLHF. CDR3 in DNA: TGTGCCTGGAACTACGGGCTGAGGGAAAATTCACCCCTCCACTTT. The rearrangement joins TRBV30 to TRBJ1-6; no clear D gene. The CDR3 runs to 15 residues. Germline-derived CDR1 and CDR2 are GTSNPN and SVGIG (reference sequence). The V gene lost 4 bases and the J gene lost 7 bases, with 17 bases spanning the gap.

The rearrangement joins TRBV5-8 to TRBJ1-2, with 10 bases aligning to TRBD1. This CDR3 spans 13 amino acids. Germline-derived CDR1 and CDR2 are SGHTS and YDEGEE. After removal of 4 bases from V and 8 bases from J, the junction contained 5 bases not matched to a gene. The CDR3 protein is CASSRQGARGYTF. CDR3 bases: TGTGCCAGCAGCCGACAGGGGGCGCGGGGCTACACCTTC. The entire variable domain, with the rest obtained from reference TRBV5-8 and TRBJ1-2, is as follows: EAGVTQSPTHLIKTRGQQATLRCSPISGHTSVYWYQQALGLGLQFLLWYDEGEERNRGNFPPRFSGRQFPNYSSELNVNALELEDSALYLCASSRQGARGYTFGSGTRLTVV.

V usage is TRBV4-2 and J usage is TRBJ2-1; D is ambiguous. The CDR3 extends over 15 amino acids. Germline values: CDR1 LGHNA, CDR2 YNFKEQ. Trimming stripped 0 bases from V and 4 bases from J, with 10 bases between. The CDR3 DNA follows: TGTGCCAGCAGCCAAGAGCCGGCGGAATACAATGAGCAGTTCTTC. Its protein product is CASSQEPAEYNEQFF.

The chain has TRBV5-6 and TRBJ2-1, with D tentatively TRBD1 or TRBD2 (5 bases each). The CDR3 covers 16 residues. The ends were cut back, 4 bases at V and 6 bases at J, with 20 bases in the middle. Germline CDR1 is SGHDT and CDR2 is YYEEEE. The CDR3 nucleotides are TGTGCCAGCAGCCTCCGGAACCGGGCGAGGGGCAATGAGCAGTTCTTC. Amino acid sequence: CASSLRNRARGNEQFF.

J is TRBJ1-6 and V is TRBV27, with no clear D. V lost 2 bases to trimming and J lost 6 bases, with 11 bases between them. This CDR3 comprises 15 residues. Germline V gene lookup returns CDR1 MNHEY and CDR2 SMNVEV (reference sequence). CDR3 sequence (DNA): TGTGCCAGCAGTTTACTCGGGGAAGTTAATTCACCCCTCCACTTT. Its translation is CASSLLGEVNSPLHF.

This chain joins TRBV19 and TRBJ2-7; D remains ambiguous. The CDR3 has 13 residues. Trimming removed 7 bases at V and 4 bases at J, with 14 bases between. Germline lookup yields CDR1 LNHDA and CDR2 SQIVND (reference sequence). The DNA of the CDR3 is TGTGCCAGTACCTTGGCTTCTGGTTACGAGCAGTACTTC. It yields the protein CASTLASGYEQYF.

The chain couples TRBV11-2 to TRBJ1-6; unclear D gene. V lost 6 bases to trimming and J lost 0 bases, with 18 bases between them. CDR3 size: 18 residues. Germline V gives CDR1 SGHAT, CDR2 FQNNGV. CDR3 in amino acids: CASRDWFLGSSYNSPLHF. The CDR3 region has the DNA TGTGCCAGCAGGGATTGGTTTCTAGGAAGCTCCTATAATTCACCCCTCCACTTT.

The V and J genes are TRBV28 and TRBJ1-6, with D unresolved. V was shortened by 2 bases and J by 8 bases, with 13 bases between the two germline ends. CDR3 length: 15 amino acids. Per the germline V gene, CDR1 is MDHEN and CDR2 is SYDVKM. As DNA, the CDR3 is TGTGCCAGCAGTTTAAAGCCCCAACCAGATTCACCCCTCCACTTT. Its protein product is CASSLKPQPDSPLHF.

This chain links TRBV9 with TRBJ2-7; 7 bases are a match to TRBD1. V dropped 4 bases and J dropped 4; count of bases not matched to a gene: 8. The CDR3 spans 14 residues. From germline, CDR1 is SGDLS and CDR2 YYNGEE. CDR3 in DNA: TGTGCCAGCAGCCCCCAGGGGGTAGGATACGAGCAGTACTTC. Protein product: CASSPQGVGYEQYF.

V and J are TRBV9 and TRBJ1-2; TRBD1 aligns across 7 bases. Per the germline V gene, CDR1 is SGDLS and CDR2 is YYNGEE. The V gene end was trimmed by 2 bases and the J gene end by 5 bases; junction bases not matched to a gene: 6. This CDR3 is 14 amino acids long. For the CDR3, the DNA is TGTGCCAGCAGCGTTGGGACAGCAGATTATGGCTACACCTTC. Its protein product is CASSVGTADYGYTF.

This sequence joins TRBV2 and TRBJ2-7; a weak D match, TRBD2 (6 bases). The CDR3 runs 14 residues. V was pared by 3 bases and J by 2 bases, with 11 bases between. The germline CDR1 and CDR2 sequences are SNHLY and FYNNEI. The CDR3 spells CASSDTGEAYEQYF. Here the CDR3 DNA reads TGTGCCAGCAGTGATACGGGGGAGGCCTACGAGCAGTACTTC.